This T cell receptor (beta chain) was observed in a study of patients and donors after allogeneic stem cell transplantation. TCRdb fed the RT-PCR reads into MiXCR, producing one record per CDR3 protein. The repertoire holds about 960,000 distinct CDR3 sequences, with approximately 19% as singletons. The CDR3 has 13 residues. Per germline, CDR1 SGHDT and CDR2 YYEEEE. Trimming cost V 4 bases and J 6 bases, with 12 bases left between them. V and J are TRBV5-6 and TRBJ2-3; D might be TRBD1 or TRBD2, each matching 5 bases. Sequencing was done on a sample of blood, either unsorted or a sorted T cell fraction (not recorded which). The receptor was isolated from a human donor who was either an allogeneic HSCT recipient or a stem cell or donor lymphocyte infusion donor (not recorded which). It is not recorded whose cells these are; they may come from a transplant donor. The CDR3 here is CASSRGGSDTQYF. The CDR3 nucleotides read TGTGCCAGCAGCCGGGGCGGTTCCGATACGCAGTATTTT.